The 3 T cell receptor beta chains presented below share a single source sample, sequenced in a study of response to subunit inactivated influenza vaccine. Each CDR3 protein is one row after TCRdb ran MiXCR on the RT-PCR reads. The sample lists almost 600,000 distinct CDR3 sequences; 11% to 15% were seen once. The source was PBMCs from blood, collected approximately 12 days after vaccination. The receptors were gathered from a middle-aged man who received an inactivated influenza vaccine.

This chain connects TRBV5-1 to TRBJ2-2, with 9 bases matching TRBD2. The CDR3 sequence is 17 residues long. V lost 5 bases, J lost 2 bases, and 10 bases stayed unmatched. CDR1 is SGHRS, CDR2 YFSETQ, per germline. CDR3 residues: CASRFQTSGVNTGELFF. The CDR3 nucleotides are TGCGCCAGCAGGTTTCAGACTAGCGGAGTTAACACCGGGGAGCTGTTTTTT.

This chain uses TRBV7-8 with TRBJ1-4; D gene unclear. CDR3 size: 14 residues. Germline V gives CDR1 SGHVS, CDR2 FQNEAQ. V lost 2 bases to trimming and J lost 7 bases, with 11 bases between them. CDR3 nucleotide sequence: TGTGCCAGCAGCTTACCCCACAGTCGTGAAAAACTGTTTTTT. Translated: CASSLPHSREKLFF.

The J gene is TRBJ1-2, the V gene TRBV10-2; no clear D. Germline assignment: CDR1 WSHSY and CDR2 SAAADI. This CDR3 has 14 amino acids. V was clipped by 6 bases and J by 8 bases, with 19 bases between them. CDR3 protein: CASRQTEIAKGYTF. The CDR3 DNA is TGCGCCAGCAGACAGACCGAAATAGCTAAAGGCTACACCTTC.